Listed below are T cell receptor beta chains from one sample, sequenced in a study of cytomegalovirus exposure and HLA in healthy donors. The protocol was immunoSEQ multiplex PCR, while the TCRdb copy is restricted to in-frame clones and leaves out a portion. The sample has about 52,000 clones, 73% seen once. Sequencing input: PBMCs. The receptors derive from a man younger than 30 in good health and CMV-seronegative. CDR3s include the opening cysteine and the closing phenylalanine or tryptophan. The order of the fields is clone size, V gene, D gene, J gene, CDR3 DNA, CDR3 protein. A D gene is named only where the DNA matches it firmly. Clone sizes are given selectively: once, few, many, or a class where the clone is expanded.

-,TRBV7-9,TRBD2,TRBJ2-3,TGTGCCAGCAGCCCAGAGGGAGGGGTCACAGATACGCAGTATTTT,CASSPEGGVTDTQYF
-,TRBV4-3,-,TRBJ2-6,TGCGCCAGCAGCCAAGACCATCCTGGGGCCAACGTCCTGACTTTC,CASSQDHPGANVLTF
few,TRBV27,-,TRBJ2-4,TGTGCCAGCAGTTCCCTGTTAGCCAAAAACATTCAGTACTTC,CASSSLLAKNIQYF
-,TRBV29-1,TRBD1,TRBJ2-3,TGCAGCCCCCGGGACAGGGGGTCAGATACGCAGTATTTT,CSPRDRGSDTQYF
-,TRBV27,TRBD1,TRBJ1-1,TGTGCCAGCAGTTTAACAGGGGCCACTGAAGCTTTCTTT,CASSLTGATEAFF
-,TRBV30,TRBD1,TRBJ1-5,TGTGCCTGGGGACAGGGCACCAATCAGCCCCAGCATTTT,CAWGQGTNQPQHF
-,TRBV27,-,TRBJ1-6,TGTGCCACCACAAGGGGGTTCAATTCACCCCTCCACTTT,CATTRGFNSPLHF
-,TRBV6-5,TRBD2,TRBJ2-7,TGTGCCAGCACGCGGCCGGGACTAGCTCCCTACGAGCAGTACTTC,CASTRPGLAPYEQYF
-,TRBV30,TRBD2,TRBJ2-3,TGTGCCTGGAGTGTCGGACTAGCGGGCCCAGATACGCAGTATTTT,CAWSVGLAGPDTQYF
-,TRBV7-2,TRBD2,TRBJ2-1,TGTGCCAGCAGCTTAAGGCCCGGGACTAGCGGGACCTACAATGAGCAGTTCTTC,CASSLRPGTSGTYNEQFF
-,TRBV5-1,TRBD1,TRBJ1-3,TGCGCCAGCAGCGGCGGGACAGGGGGTTCAAACACCATATATTTT,CASSGGTGGSNTIYF
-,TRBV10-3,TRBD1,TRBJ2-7,TGTGCCATCCAACCACCGGGACAGGGAGTTTACGAGCAGTACTTC,CAIQPPGQGVYEQYF
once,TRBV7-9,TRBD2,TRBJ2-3,TGTGCCAGCAGCCGCACCGGGAGGAACACAGATACGCAGTATTTT,CASSRTGRNTDTQYF
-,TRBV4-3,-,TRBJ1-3,TGCGCCAGCAGCCAGGAATACTACTCTGGAAACACCATATATTTT,CASSQEYYSGNTIYF
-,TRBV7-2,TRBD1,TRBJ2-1,TGTGCCAGCAGCACCTTTCCTAGGGGGCCTTACAATGAGCAGTTCTTC,CASSTFPRGPYNEQFF
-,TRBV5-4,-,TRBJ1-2,TGTGCCAGCAGCTTTCTTCAACAGCCTAACTATGGCTACACCTTC,CASSFLQQPNYGYTF
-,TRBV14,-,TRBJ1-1,TGTGCCAGCAGCCGCTGGACTCTTAACACTGAAGCTTTCTTT,CASSRWTLNTEAFF
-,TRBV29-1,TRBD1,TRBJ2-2,TGCAGCGCGGGACAGGGATATACCGGGGAGCTGTTTTTT,CSAGQGYTGELFF
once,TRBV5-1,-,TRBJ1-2,TGCGCCAGCAGCTTGGGACAGGACTATGGCTACACCTTC,CASSLGQDYGYTF
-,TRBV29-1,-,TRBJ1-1,TGCAGCGTTGCAGTCCGGGGGGCACGGAACACTGAAGCTTTCTTT,CSVAVRGARNTEAFF
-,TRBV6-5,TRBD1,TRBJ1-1,TGTGCCACTACGACAGGGTACACTGAAGCTTTCTTT,CATTTGYTEAFF
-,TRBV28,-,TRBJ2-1,TGTGCCAGCTGGGGGGGGCTACAGGGCATAAACGAGCAGTTCTTC,CASWGGLQGINEQFF
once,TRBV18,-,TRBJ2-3,TGTGCCAGCTCACAAGACAGAACAGATACGCAGTATTTT,CASSQDRTDTQYF
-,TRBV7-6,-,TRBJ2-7,TGTGCCAGCAGCTTAGTCCCCGACAAGTCCTACGAGCAGTACTTC,CASSLVPDKSYEQYF
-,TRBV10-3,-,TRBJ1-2,TGTGCCACTTGGGAGGGCGAGGGAGGCTACACCTTC,CATWEGEGGYTF
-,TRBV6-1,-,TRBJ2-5,TGTGCCAGCAGTGTCGGTCTAGGGGCAGGAGAGACCCAGTACTTC,CASSVGLGAGETQYF
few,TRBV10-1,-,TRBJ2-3,TGCGCCAGCAGTGTAGCCCCCTCGGATACGCAGTATTTT,CASSVAPSDTQYF
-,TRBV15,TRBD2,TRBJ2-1,TGTGCCACCGGGACGGGAGGGTACAATGAGCAGTTCTTC,CATGTGGYNEQFF
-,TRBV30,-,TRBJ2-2,TGTGCCTGGAGTGGGGGGGCCGGGGAGCTGTTTTTT,CAWSGGAGELFF
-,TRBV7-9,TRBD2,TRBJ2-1,TGTGCCAGCAGCTCCATCCGCGGGGGGAACAATGAGCAGTTCTTC,CASSSIRGGNNEQFF
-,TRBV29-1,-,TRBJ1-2,TGCAGCGTTTCAGTATCTAACTATGGCTACACCTTC,CSVSVSNYGYTF
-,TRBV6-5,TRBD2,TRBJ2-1,TGTGCCAGCATCCCCCACGGGGGGGAAAGGTTCTTC,CASIPHGGERFF
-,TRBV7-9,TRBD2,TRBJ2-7,TGTGCCAGCAGCCTAAGCGGGGTAAGCTCCTACGAGCAGTACTTC,CASSLSGVSSYEQYF
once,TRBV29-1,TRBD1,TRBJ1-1,TGCAGCGTTGCCGGGACAGGCGATCCGATGAACACTGAAGCTTTCTTT,CSVAGTGDPMNTEAFF
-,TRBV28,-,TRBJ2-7,TGTGCCAGCAGTTTCGGACAGCTGAACTCCTACGAGCAGTACTTC,CASSFGQLNSYEQYF
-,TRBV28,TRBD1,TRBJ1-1,TGTGCCAGCAGTTTGGTTCCGGGACAGGGGGACTCTGAAGCTTTCTTT,CASSLVPGQGDSEAFF